The 18 T cell receptor beta chains given below trace back to one sample, sequenced in a study of cytomegalovirus exposure and HLA in healthy donors. PCR employed 60 Vbeta and 13 Jbeta primers. Assay: immunoSEQ multiplex PCR; the TCRdb copy retains only in-frame clones and omits some. The table shows around 170,000 clones, with roughly 77% occurring only once. The sequenced sample was PBMCs. The source is a woman aged 25-40 years in good health and CMV-seronegative.

This clone was recorded a few times. This chain links TRBV10-1 with TRBJ2-7; 8 bases fit TRBD1. CDR3 size: 15 residues. Germline values: CDR1 WNHNN, CDR2 SYGVQD (reference sequence). J was trimmed by 0 bases and V by 4 bases; bases with no gene match: 5. The CDR3 spells CASSAGDRSSYEQYF. CDR3 DNA: TGCGCCAGCAGTGCAGGGGACAGGAGCTCCTACGAGCAGTACTTC.

This clone was observed a single time. V gene TRBV25-1 combines with J gene TRBJ2-1; D is possibly TRBD1 (5 bases). This CDR3 comprises 13 residues. Germline V gene lookup returns CDR1 MGHDK and CDR2 SYGVNS. V was cut by 3 bases and J by 7 bases, with 10 bases left in between. The CDR3 nucleotides read TGTGCCAGCAGTGATATGGGGCGAAATGAGCAGTTCTTC. Amino acids: CASSDMGRNEQFF.

The chain links TRBV4-3 to TRBJ2-7, with 14 nucleotides matching TRBD2. V was clipped by 4 bases and J by 2 bases; unmatched bases: 7. Germline loops: CDR1 LGHNA, CDR2 YSLEER. The CDR3 spans 17 residues. CDR3 DNA sequence: TGCGCCAGCAGCCTGGGACTAGCGGGGGCGAATGCCTACGAGCAGTACTTC. Translating it yields CASSLGLAGANAYEQYF.

V is TRBV7-8 and J is TRBJ1-6; D may be TRBD1 (5 bases). Germline-derived CDR1 and CDR2 are SGHVS and FQNEAQ. This CDR3 region has 13 residues. The V and J ends lost 11 bases and 3 bases respectively, with 11 bases between them. In nucleotides, the CDR3 is TGTGCCGGCTCGGACAACTATAATTCACCCCTCCACTTT. Protein: CAGSDNYNSPLHF. The variable domain in full, completed from reference TRBV7-8 and TRBJ1-6, reads GAGVSQSPRYKVAKRGQDVALRCDPISGHVSLFWYQQALGQGPEFLTYFQNEAQLDKSGLPSDRFFAERPEGSVSTLKIQRTQQEDSAVYLCAGSDNYNSPLHFGNGTRLTVT.

The chain combines TRBV7-7 with TRBJ2-1; maybe TRBD1 (5 bases). The V and J ends lost 1 base and 6 bases respectively, with 7 bases between them. Germline V gene sequence: CDR1 SSHAT, CDR2 FNYEAQ (reference sequence). CDR3 length equals 13 residues. CDR3 amino acids: CASSLGQFNEQFF. The CDR3 DNA reads TGTGCCAGCAGCTTAGGACAGTTCAATGAGCAGTTCTTC.

The V and J genes are TRBV27 and TRBJ2-1; maybe TRBD2 (7 bases). The CDR3 covers 17 residues. CDR1 MNHEY and CDR2 SMNVEV come from the germline V gene (reference sequence). Trimming took 2 bases from V and 3 from J, leaving 17 bases between them. The CDR3 loop is CASSLLTGGRYYNEQFF. CDR3 nucleotide sequence: TGTGCCAGCAGTTTACTTACCGGGGGGCGGTACTACAATGAGCAGTTCTTC.

V and J are TRBV19 and TRBJ2-5; D is perhaps TRBD1 (6 bases). Germline V gives CDR1 LNHDA, CDR2 SQIVND (reference sequence). Trimming left V 1 base short and J 1 base short, with 10 bases between. The CDR3 has 15 residues. For the CDR3, the DNA is TGTGCCAGTAGTATAGGGGGGCGCCTCCAAGAGACCCAGTACTTC. It is translated as CASSIGGRLQETQYF.

The chain employs TRBV4-1 and TRBJ1-1; tentatively, D is TRBD1 (5 bases). Trimming cost V 0 bases and J 3 bases, with 11 bases left between them. Germline CDR1 MGHRA, CDR2 YSYEKL. This CDR3 contains 15 residues. The chain's CDR3 is CASSQEGGIHTEAFF. CDR3 nucleotides: TGCGCCAGCAGCCAAGAGGGGGGGATACACACTGAAGCTTTCTTT.

Only one count was recorded for this clone. The CDR3 loop reads CASSAQGLAGREETQYF. CDR3 bases: TGCGCCAGCAGCGCACAGGGACTAGCGGGGAGGGAAGAGACCCAGTACTTC. The chain employs TRBV5-1 and TRBJ2-5; 13 nucleotides align to TRBD2. Germline V gene data show CDR1 as SGHRS and CDR2 as YFSETQ. V lost 4 bases, J lost 3 bases, and 9 bases stayed unmatched. The CDR3 is made up of 17 amino acids.

This clone was counted only a few times. The CDR3 region is CASSIRTGENEKLFF. In DNA, the CDR3 is TGTGCCAGCAGTATCCGGACAGGGGAAAATGAAAAACTGTTTTTT. The chain carries TRBV6-1 and TRBJ1-4, with TRBD1 matching over 9 bases. The CDR3 spans 15 residues. In germline, CDR1 is MNHNS, CDR2 SASEGT. J lost 5 bases, V lost 5 bases, and 6 bases had no gene match.

CDR3 amino acids: CASSPRQGRNQPQHF. CDR3 DNA sequence: TGTGCCAGCTCACCACGACAGGGGCGCAATCAGCCCCAGCATTTT. V and J are TRBV18 and TRBJ1-5, with 8 bases lining up with TRBD1. The CDR3 loop spans 15 amino acids. The V segment lost 1 base and the J segment 2 bases; nucleotides outside the gene matches: 1. Germline values: CDR1 KGHSH, CDR2 LQKENI.

The rearrangement links TRBV7-6 to TRBJ1-1; a weak D match, TRBD1 (5 bases). Trimming stripped 4 bases from V and 6 bases from J, with 15 bases between. The germline CDR1 and CDR2 sequences are SGHVS and FNYEAQ. The CDR3 covers 14 residues. The CDR3 DNA reads as TGTGCCAGCAGCTCAAACCGACGCAGGGCTGAAGCTTTCTTT. Amino acids: CASSSNRRRAEAFF.

The chain joins TRBV10-1 to TRBJ2-7, with 9 bases lining up with TRBD1. The CDR3 runs to 16 residues. Losses at the gene ends were 2 bases for V and 2 bases for J; bases not matched to a gene: 7. The germline V gene encodes CDR1 WNHNN and CDR2 SYGVQD (reference sequence). The CDR3 bases are TGCGCCAGCAGTGAGGCTGGGACAGGGAATGCCTACGAGCAGTACTTC. Amino acids: CASSEAGTGNAYEQYF.

This sequence joins TRBV7-9 and TRBJ2-5; 10 bases align to TRBD2. Trimming at V came to 5 bases and at J to 3 bases, leaving 9 bases not matched to a gene. CDR3 length: 16 residues. Germline lookup yields CDR1 SEHNR and CDR2 FQNEAQ (reference sequence). The CDR3 spells CASSLDSGGYKETQYF. The CDR3 coding sequence is TGTGCCAGCAGCCTAGATAGCGGGGGGTACAAAGAGACCCAGTACTTC.

The rearrangement joins TRBV9 to TRBJ2-1; 13 positions agree with TRBD2. The CDR3 contains 19 residues. Germline V gene sequence: CDR1 SGDLS, CDR2 YYNGEE. The trim removed 2 bases at V and 4 bases at J, leaving 12 bases unmatched. The CDR3 DNA is TGTGCCAGCAGCGTCTTCGGACTAGCGGGGGATTCCGAGTACAATGAGCAGTTCTTC. It yields the protein CASSVFGLAGDSEYNEQFF.

This clone was counted only a few times. V and J are TRBV5-6 and TRBJ1-1, with TRBD1 as a possible D gene (5 bases). This CDR3 has 12 amino acids. The germline V gene has CDR1 SGHDT and CDR2 YYEEEE. The V and J ends lost 4 bases and 8 bases respectively, with 12 bases between them. CDR3 bases: TGTGCCAGCAGCGGGGGGGAGGGAGAAGCTTTCTTT. Amino acids: CASSGGEGEAFF. Variable domain in full (rest from reference TRBV5-6 and TRBJ1-1): DAGVTQSPTHLIKTRGQQVTLRCSPKSGHDTVSWYQQALGQGPQFIFQYYEEEERQRGNFPDRFSGHQFPNYSSELNVNALLLGDSALYLCASSGGEGEAFFGQGTRLTVV.

The chain uses TRBV5-1 and TRBJ2-7; possibly TRBD1 for D (6 bases). The CDR3 spans 15 residues. Per germline, CDR1 SGHRS and CDR2 YFSETQ. V shed 0 bases and J shed 6 bases, with 16 bases lying between them. The CDR3: CASSLEGVVGPEQYF. The CDR3 DNA reads TGCGCCAGCAGCTTGGAGGGGGTAGTGGGACCCGAGCAGTACTTC.

V is TRBV5-1 and J is TRBJ2-7; the D gene is possibly TRBD2 (6 bases). The CDR3 sequence is 14 residues long. Germline CDR1 reads SGHRS; CDR2 reads YFSETQ. The V end was cut by 0 bases, the J end by 4 bases, with 11 bases between. The CDR3 is CASSLVGGIYEQYF. CDR3 sequence (DNA): TGCGCCAGCAGCTTGGTGGGGGGAATATACGAGCAGTACTTC.